This entry concerns a single T cell receptor (beta chain). Participant reports of clinical history set cohort assignment. Per germline, CDR1 SGHVS and CDR2 FQNEAQ. The CDR3 totals 16 residues. Trimming stripped 1 base from V and 0 bases from J, with 10 bases between. The data were obtained in a study of blood T cell repertoires in COVID-19. Data came from immunoSEQ multiplex PCR; TCRdb stores just in-frame clones and leaves some out. The table includes 180,000 or so clones, 65% to 85% detected once. This clonotype was sampled from a woman aged 60-75 years who had recovered from COVID-19. The chain recombines TRBV7-8 with TRBJ1-5; D is undetermined. The sample consisted of PBMCs or T cells enriched from blood (not recorded which). In DNA form, the CDR3 reads TGTGCCAGCAGCTTAGAGGGAGCTTATAGCAATCAGCCCCAGCATTTT. Amino acid sequence: CASSLEGAYSNQPQHF.